A single sample gave rise to the 31 T cell receptor beta chains below, sequenced in a study of blood T cell repertoires in COVID-19. Using immunoSEQ multiplex PCR, the repertoire was profiled, and TCRdb retains in-frame clones only, with some absent. The sample yields about 82,000 clones, 74% seen once. The sequenced material came from peripheral blood. These receptors all stem from a human donor with acute or convalescent COVID-19. The donor label of this sample is uncertain.

V and J are TRBV28 and TRBJ1-2; TRBD1 agrees at 9 bases. The CDR3 totals 14 residues. After removal of 3 bases from V and 8 bases from J, the junction contained 7 bases not matched to a gene. The germline V gene encodes CDR1 MDHEN and CDR2 SYDVKM. In DNA, the CDR3 is TGTGCCAGCAGTTTCAGGGGGACAGGGCGAGGCTACACCTTC. Residues: CASSFRGTGRGYTF.

This clone was found once. The chain combines TRBV10-1 with TRBJ2-1, with D possibly matching TRBD1 (5 bases). The CDR3 sequence is 11 residues long. Trimming took off 5 bases at V and 7 bases at J, with 6 bases between the two ends. Germline loops: CDR1 WNHNN, CDR2 SYGVQD (reference sequence). CDR3 sequence: CASSRGNEQFF. The CDR3 nucleotides are TGCGCCAGCAGTAGGGGAAATGAGCAGTTCTTC.

This sequence joins TRBV5-1 and TRBJ2-2; D may be TRBD2 (6 bases). The CDR3 length is 16 residues. Trimming cost V 0 bases and J 4 bases, with 13 bases left between them. In germline, CDR1 is SGHRS, CDR2 YFSETQ. This chain's CDR3 is CASSLDPRDGTGELFF. The CDR3 nucleotides read TGCGCCAGCAGCTTGGATCCGCGGGATGGCACCGGGGAGCTGTTTTTT.

This chain joins TRBV12-3 or TRBV12-4 and TRBJ1-2; TRBD1 matches at 7 bases. CDR3 size: 13 residues. The trim removed 4 bases at V and 8 bases at J, leaving 7 bases unmatched. The CDR3 is CASSYDRVKGYTF. As DNA, the CDR3 is TGTGCCAGCAGTTACGACAGGGTAAAGGGCTACACCTTC.

The chain joins TRBV6-5 to TRBJ2-7; 7 bases are shared with TRBD1. V dropped 7 bases and J dropped 3; count of bases not matched to a gene: 9. The CDR3 length is 14 residues. CDR1 and CDR2 from the germline V gene are MNHEY and SVGAGI. In nucleotides, the CDR3 is TGTGCCAGCACCCAATGGACAGGAGGCTACGAGCAGTACGTC. The encoded protein is CASTQWTGGYEQYV.

The V gene is TRBV3-1 (or the pseudogene TRBV3-2), the J gene TRBJ2-5, with 9 bases fitting TRBD1. Germline CDR1 and CDR2: LGHDT and YNNKEL (reference sequence). V was clipped by 7 bases and J by 5 bases; unmatched bases: 8. The CDR3 loop spans 14 amino acids. The CDR3, as DNA: TGTGCCAGCAACACAGGGGGCTCAGGGGAGACCCAGTACTTC. Protein sequence: CASNTGGSGETQYF.

The J gene is TRBJ2-1, the V gene TRBV2; TRBD1 matches 8 bases. V lost 4 bases, J lost 6 bases, and 11 bases stayed unmatched. Germline V gene lookup returns CDR1 SNHLY and CDR2 FYNNEI. This CDR3 spans 16 amino acids. The CDR3 here is CASSVGRTGRVNEQFF. In DNA form, the CDR3 reads TGTGCCAGCAGTGTTGGGCGGACAGGGAGAGTCAATGAGCAGTTCTTC.

The chain uses TRBV25-1 and TRBJ1-1; 9 bases are shared with TRBD1. The CDR3 contains 16 residues. The germline gives CDR1 MGHDK, CDR2 SYGVNS. V was pared by 4 bases and J by 3 bases, with 9 bases of the junction left unmatched. CDR3: CASSGHRGRGDTEAFF. The CDR3, as DNA: TGTGCCAGCAGTGGCCACAGGGGGCGCGGTGACACTGAAGCTTTCTTT.

The chain links TRBV5-1 to TRBJ1-2; a weak D match, TRBD1 (6 bases). Per the germline V gene, CDR1 is SGHRS and CDR2 is YFSETQ. Trimming removed 3 bases from V and 2 bases from J, with 17 bases in between. The CDR3 runs 16 residues. DNA for the CDR3: TGCGCCAGCAGCTATCCGCCAGGGGCCGGCAACTATGGCTACACCTTC. Translation gives CASSYPPGAGNYGYTF.

This chain links TRBV30 with TRBJ2-5; the D is unclear. The V and J ends lost 3 bases and 4 bases respectively, with 21 bases between them. The CDR3 runs 16 residues. Germline V gives CDR1 GTSNPN, CDR2 SVGIG (reference sequence). CDR3 in DNA: TGTGCCTGGAGCCAAGACGGTGGTGCAAGAGGAGAGACCCAGTACTTC. Protein: CAWSQDGGARGETQYF. The variable domain in full, with the rest retrieved from reference TRBV30 and TRBJ2-5, is SQTIHQWPATLVQPVGSPLSLECTVEGTSNPNLYWYRQAAGRGLQLLFYSVGIGQISSEVPQNLSASRPQDRQFILSSKKLLLSDSGFYLCAWSQDGGARGETQYFGPGTRLLVL.

This clone was counted a few times. The chain links TRBV20-1 to TRBJ1-2; 9 nucleotides line up with TRBD1. Germline CDR1 and CDR2: DFQATT and SNEGSKA (reference sequence). Trimming removed 3 bases from V and 9 bases from J; junction bases left unmatched: 11. This CDR3 is built from 14 residues. In DNA, the CDR3 is TGCAGTGCTAGTTTTTCGGGACAGGGTTTTCGCTACACCTTC. It yields the protein CSASFSGQGFRYTF.

The chain couples TRBV30 to TRBJ1-1; 9 bases align to TRBD1. The CDR3 is 14 amino acids. Germline trimming cut 3 bases from V and 5 bases from J; bases unmatched to any gene: 7. Germline V lookup: CDR1 GTSNPN, CDR2 SVGIG (reference sequence). In DNA, the CDR3 is TGTGCCTGGAGAGGGGACAGGGATAGGACTGAAGCTTTCTTT. Encoded protein: CAWRGDRDRTEAFF.

The rearrangement links TRBV7-9 to TRBJ2-1, with 8 nucleotides matching TRBD1. Germline V gene data show CDR1 as SEHNR and CDR2 as FQNEAQ (reference sequence). The V and J ends lost 5 bases and 7 bases, in that order; junction bases with no gene match: 10. The CDR3 extends over 15 amino acids. CDR3 sequence (DNA): TGTGCCAGCAGCCACCCGACAGGGGAAAGGAATGAGCAGTTCTTC. It is translated as CASSHPTGERNEQFF.

The chain carries TRBV2 and TRBJ1-2, with TRBD1 matching over 11 bases. This CDR3 is built from 16 residues. Germline lookup yields CDR1 SNHLY and CDR2 FYNNEI. V lost 8 bases, J lost 4 bases, and 12 bases stayed unmatched. CDR3 sequence: CASGEGQGATFYGYTF. As DNA, the CDR3 is TGTGCCAGCGGAGAAGGACAGGGGGCGACCTTCTATGGCTACACCTTC. The whole variable domain, remainder taken from reference TRBV2 and TRBJ1-2, is EPEVTQTPSHQVTQMGQEVILRCVPISNHLYFYWYRQILGQKVEFLVSFYNNEISEKSEIFDDQFSVERPDGSNFTLKIRSTKLEDSAMYFCASGEGQGATFYGYTFGSGTRLTVV.

V gene TRBV4-2 combines with J gene TRBJ2-7; TRBD1 matches 11 bases. Germline CDR1 reads LGHNA; CDR2 reads YNFKEQ. V lost 0 bases to trimming and J lost 1 base; unmatched junction nucleotides: 17. The CDR3 loop spans 21 amino acids. CDR3 in amino acids: CASSQDLTSPTGTGGSYEQYF. The DNA for the CDR3 is TGTGCCAGCAGCCAAGATCTCACTTCCCCAACGGGGACAGGGGGGTCCTACGAGCAGTACTTC.

V gene TRBV23-1 combines with J gene TRBJ2-5; 14 nucleotides align to TRBD2. TRBV23-1 falls under the ORF class, with uncertain function. The CDR3 covers 16 residues. Trimming cost V 4 bases and J 6 bases; bases outside gene matches: 7. CDR3 coding DNA: TGCGCCAGCAGTCCGAGACTAGCGGGGGGGCTCAAGACCCAGTACTTC. Residues: CASSPRLAGGLKTQYF.

CDR3 loop: CASSSRKGLAGVLQETQYF. CDR3 in DNA: TGTGCCAGCAGCTCCAGAAAGGGACTAGCGGGAGTTCTCCAAGAGACCCAGTACTTC. This rearrangement joins TRBV7-2 to TRBJ2-5; 14 nucleotides agree with TRBD2. The V and J ends lost 4 bases and 1 base, in that order; junction bases with no gene match: 11. The germline V gene encodes CDR1 SGHTA and CDR2 FQGNSA. The CDR3 contains 19 residues.

The sample holds one count of this clone. This CDR3 is CASSQPDRGLQFF. CDR3 in DNA: TGTGCCAGCAGCCAACCCGACAGGGGCTTGCAGTTCTTC. This chain connects TRBV16 to TRBJ2-1, with 8 bases fitting TRBD1. V was clipped by 2 bases and J by 12 bases; unmatched bases: 6. CDR3 size: 13 residues. Germline CDR1 reads KGHSY; CDR2 reads FQNENV.

The chain is built from TRBV25-1 and TRBJ2-7; perhaps TRBD1 as D (5 bases). Germline-derived CDR1 and CDR2 are MGHDK and SYGVNS. The CDR3 spans 14 residues. V lost 9 bases and J lost 0, with 15 bases in between. Here the CDR3 DNA reads TGTGCCAGTACCCGAACAGGAGTCTCCTACGAGCAGTACTTC. Translated: CASTRTGVSYEQYF.

The V gene is TRBV7-9, the J gene TRBJ1-3, with D maybe TRBD1 (5 bases). This CDR3 has 14 amino acids. Deletions cut 6 bases from V and 4 bases from J, with 13 bases between. Germline lookup yields CDR1 SEHNR and CDR2 FQNEAQ (reference sequence). The CDR3 bases are TGTGCCAGCAGGACGGACAACACAGGAAACACCATATATTTT. As protein: CASRTDNTGNTIYF.

The count of this clone is one. The chain links TRBV6-1 to TRBJ1-5; a possible D gene is TRBD1 (5 bases). The CDR3 extends over 17 amino acids. Germline-derived CDR1 and CDR2 are MNHNS and SASEGT. V was cut by 3 bases and J by 0 bases, with 15 bases left in between. CDR3 nucleotides: TGTGCCAGCAGTGAGACCAGGGATAACTATAGCAATCAGCCCCAGCATTTT. Its protein product is CASSETRDNYSNQPQHF.

The chain combines TRBV19 with TRBJ1-5, with 8 bases that match TRBD1. The CDR3 extends over 15 amino acids. V trimming: 6 bases; J trimming: 4 bases; junction bases outside the gene matches: 8. The germline CDR1 and CDR2 sequences are LNHDA and SQIVND (reference sequence). CDR3 sequence (DNA): TGTGCCAGTAGGTCGGACAGGGCCCCGAATCAGCCCCAGCATTTT. Translating it yields CASRSDRAPNQPQHF.

This sequence joins TRBV11-2 and TRBJ2-4; 9 bases match TRBD1. V lost 3 bases and J lost 1; bases outside the gene matches: 7. The CDR3 consists of 17 residues. The germline V gene has CDR1 SGHAT and CDR2 FQNNGV. This CDR3 is CASSFTGGGGAKNIQYF. The CDR3 DNA reads TGTGCCAGCAGCTTTACAGGGGGCGGAGGGGCCAAAAACATTCAGTACTTC.

The chain is built from TRBV24-1 and TRBJ2-4; D may be TRBD1 (6 bases). V was clipped by 12 bases and J by 1 base, with 9 bases between them. There are 12 residues in the CDR3. Germline V gene data show CDR1 as KGHDR and CDR2 as SFDVKD. CDR3 loop: CAHGQAKNIQYF. The CDR3 DNA follows: TGTGCCCACGGACAGGCCAAAAACATTCAGTACTTC.

The J gene is TRBJ1-4, the V gene TRBV11-2, with D possibly matching TRBD1 (5 bases). Trimming shortened V by 5 bases and J by 3 bases, and 7 bases separated the two germline ends. Germline CDR1 is SGHAT and CDR2 is FQNNGV. The CDR3 has 13 residues. CDR3 nucleotide sequence: TGTGCCAGCAGCCGACAGCCTAATGAAAAACTGTTTTTT. Residues: CASSRQPNEKLFF.

This chain links TRBV15 with TRBJ2-2, with TRBD1 matching 11 bases. V lost 1 base, J lost 4 bases, and 8 bases stayed unmatched. The CDR3 has 18 amino acids. In germline, CDR1 is LNHNV, CDR2 YYDKDF (reference sequence). DNA of the CDR3: TGTGCCACCAGCAGAGGTCATGGACAGGGGGCTGTCACCGGGGAGCTGTTTTTT. It yields the protein CATSRGHGQGAVTGELFF.

This chain joins TRBV10-2 and TRBJ2-5, with TRBD1 matching over 8 bases. CDR1 and CDR2 from the germline V gene are WSHSY and SAAADI. Losses at the gene ends were 8 bases for V and 5 bases for J; bases not matched to a gene: 7. The CDR3 sequence is 13 residues long. In DNA form, the CDR3 reads TGCGCCAGCGCCTCAGGGGGCGGGGAGACCCAGTACTTC. This codes for CASASGGGETQYF.

V gene TRBV4-3 combines with J gene TRBJ2-2, with D perhaps TRBD2 (6 bases). The V gene's germline CDR1 is LGHNA and CDR2 YSLEER. The CDR3 has 17 residues. Trimming left V 0 bases short and J 4 bases short, with 15 bases between. For the CDR3, the DNA is TGCGCCAGCAGCCAAGATCCGGCCGGGACTTTCACCGGGGAGCTGTTTTTT. The encoded protein is CASSQDPAGTFTGELFF.

This clone was recorded once. The chain is built from TRBV2 and TRBJ2-3; 12 bases agree with TRBD2. Germline V CDR1 and CDR2: SNHLY, FYNNEI. The CDR3 runs 15 residues. V lost 6 bases to trimming and J lost 2 bases; unmatched junction nucleotides: 3. The CDR3 region has the DNA TGTGCCAGCAGGACTAGCGGGGGCATCACAGATACGCAGTATTTT. It codes for CASRTSGGITDTQYF. The whole variable domain, filled in from reference TRBV2 and TRBJ2-3, reads EPEVTQTPSHQVTQMGQEVILRCVPISNHLYFYWYRQILGQKVEFLVSFYNNEISEKSEIFDDQFSVERPDGSNFTLKIRSTKLEDSAMYFCASRTSGGITDTQYFGPGTRLTVL.

The genes are TRBV10-1 and TRBJ2-1; 11 positions match TRBD1. Germline-derived CDR1 and CDR2 are WNHNN and SYGVQD (reference sequence). J gave up 9 bases and V 3 bases, and 7 bases lay outside the gene matches. This CDR3 is built from 15 residues. The CDR3 is CASSDGGQGGIEQFF. The CDR3 DNA is TGCGCCAGCAGTGACGGGGGACAGGGGGGGATTGAGCAGTTCTTC.

The J gene is TRBJ1-2, the V gene TRBV11-2; D is unresolved. Germline lookup yields CDR1 SGHAT and CDR2 FQNNGV. V lost 0 bases to trimming and J lost 13 bases, with 18 bases between them. The CDR3 spans 14 residues. CDR3 nucleotide sequence: TGTGCCAGCAGCTTAGATCTCGGTGGGCCCTTTTCCACCTTC. It encodes CASSLDLGGPFSTF.